A single sample gave rise to the 21 T cell receptor beta chains below, sequenced in a study of T cell responses to AZD1222 COVID-19 vaccine. Some clones are missing from TCRdb's copy, which holds only in-frame ones; the method was immunoSEQ multiplex PCR. The table lists around 140,000 clones, about 93% of them singletons. The sample was peripheral blood, taken on day 0 of AZD1222 vaccination. These TCRs come from an adult in good health.

This rearrangement joins TRBV20-1 to TRBJ2-1, with no clear D. From germline, CDR1 is DFQATT and CDR2 SNEGSKA (reference sequence). Trimming pared 2 bases from V and 10 bases from J, leaving 6 bases between. This CDR3 contains 10 residues. The CDR3 nucleotides are TGCAGTGCTAGATTCGGCGAGCAGTTCTTC. It is translated as CSARFGEQFF.

The chain joins TRBV27 to TRBJ1-6; TRBD1 matches at 11 bases. Germline CDR1 is MNHEY and CDR2 is SMNVEV (reference sequence). V trimming: 5 bases; J trimming: 10 bases; junction bases outside the gene matches: 10. The length of the CDR3 is 16 residues. The CDR3 here is CASSAGQGVGRSPLHF. The CDR3 DNA sequence: TGTGCCAGCAGTGCGGGACAGGGGGTAGGAAGATCACCCCTCCACTTT.

The chain employs TRBV3-1 (or the pseudogene TRBV3-2) and TRBJ2-5; 9 positions match TRBD2. Per the germline V gene, CDR1 is LGHDT and CDR2 is YNNKEL (reference sequence). Germline trimming cut 6 bases from V and 2 bases from J; bases unmatched to any gene: 7. This CDR3 is 15 amino acids long. The CDR3, as DNA: TGTGCCAGCAGATTAGCGGGGGACGGTCAAGAGACCCAGTACTTC. This codes for CASRLAGDGQETQYF.

The chain combines TRBV12-3 or TRBV12-4 with TRBJ1-2; D ambiguous. The CDR3 has 13 residues. V was shortened by 2 bases and J by 4 bases, with 8 bases between the two germline ends. The CDR3 spells CASSLNSGYGYTF. In DNA, the CDR3 is TGTGCCAGCAGTTTAAACAGTGGCTATGGCTACACCTTC.

The rearrangement uses TRBV9 and TRBJ1-2; D perhaps matches TRBD1 (6 bases). The CDR3 length is 16 residues. V gave up 0 bases and J gave up 3 bases, with 15 bases separating them. Germline V gene sequence: CDR1 SGDLS, CDR2 YYNGEE. The CDR3 nucleotides are TGTGCCAGCAGCGTAGCGGGTGGGAGGGGGGACTATGGCTACACCTTC. Translated: CASSVAGGRGDYGYTF.

The chain couples TRBV5-1 to TRBJ2-2; no clear D. This CDR3 contains 15 residues. V was pared by 2 bases and J by 6 bases, with 14 bases between. Germline V gene sequence: CDR1 SGHRS, CDR2 YFSETQ. In DNA, the CDR3 is TGCGCCAGCAGCTTAGGTGGTTCTGTCGCCGGGGAGCTGTTTTTT. Amino acids: CASSLGGSVAGELFF.

Only one count was recorded for this clone. The genes are TRBV6-2 or TRBV6-3 and TRBJ2-5; D not certain. The CDR3 is 11 residues long. Germline CDR1 MNHEY, CDR2 SVGEGT. V was cut by 6 bases and J by 5 bases, with 7 bases left in between. Here the CDR3 reads CASSHAETQYF. For the CDR3, the DNA is TGTGCCAGCAGCCACGCGGAGACCCAGTACTTC.

This chain connects TRBV5-1 to TRBJ2-7; TRBD2 might be the D (5 bases). With 2 bases removed from V and 3 bases from J, the gap between germline ends came to 9 bases. CDR1 is SGHRS, CDR2 YFSETQ, per germline. This CDR3 is built from 13 residues. The DNA for the CDR3 is TGCGCCAGCAGCTTTACACTAGGCTACGAGCAGTACTTC. This encodes CASSFTLGYEQYF.

The gene calls are TRBV28 and TRBJ1-4, with a tentative D call TRBD1 (6 bases). This CDR3 has 14 residues. Trimming removed 7 bases from V and 5 bases from J, with 14 bases in between. Germline V gene data show CDR1 as MDHEN and CDR2 as SYDVKM. The CDR3: CASTLGGRNEKLFF. DNA for the CDR3: TGTGCCAGCACGCTCGGGGGGCGGAATGAAAAACTGTTTTTT. Drawing the rest from reference TRBV28 and TRBJ1-4, the complete variable domain is DVKVTQSSRYLVKRTGEKVFLECVQDMDHENMFWYRQDPGLGLRLIYFSYDVKMKEKGDIPEGYSVSREKKERFSLILESASTNQTSMYLCASTLGGRNEKLFFGSGTQLSVL.

V gene TRBV7-6 combines with J gene TRBJ2-7; TRBD2 is a possible D gene (6 bases). This CDR3 is 15 amino acids long. Germline lookup yields CDR1 SGHVS and CDR2 FNYEAQ. V was cut by 5 bases and J by 3 bases, with 17 bases left in between. CDR3 amino acids: CASSPALGLNYEQYF. As DNA, the CDR3 is TGTGCCAGCAGCCCAGCATTGGGACTGAACTACGAGCAGTACTTC.

V is TRBV14 and J is TRBJ1-3; maybe TRBD1 (5 bases). There are 16 residues in the CDR3. V lost 1 base, J lost 2 bases, and 12 bases lay in between. CDR1 and CDR2 (germline): SGHDN, FVKESK. CDR3 bases: TGTGCCAGCAGCCAAGCGCTAGGGACCCCTGGAAACACCATATATTTT. This encodes CASSQALGTPGNTIYF.

This clone has more than one count but fewer than ten. The chain carries TRBV4-3 and TRBJ2-3; TRBD2 agrees at 7 bases. The V and J ends lost 0 bases and 10 bases, in that order; junction bases with no gene match: 22. This CDR3 region has 19 residues. Germline CDR1 is LGHNA and CDR2 is YSLEER. This CDR3 reads CASSQDSGQLAFPSLAQYF. The DNA for the CDR3 is TGCGCCAGCAGCCAAGATTCCGGGCAACTAGCGTTCCCCTCCTTGGCGCAGTATTTT.

This chain joins TRBV4-3 and TRBJ2-1; TRBD2 aligns across 9 bases. CDR1 and CDR2 (germline): LGHNA, YSLEER. The CDR3 has 15 residues. V shed 3 bases, J shed 5 bases, and the junction held 5 bases outside the gene matches. The CDR3 protein is CASSHLAGPNNEQFF. CDR3 in DNA: TGCGCCAGCAGCCACCTAGCGGGACCTAACAATGAGCAGTTCTTC.

V usage is TRBV10-3 and J usage is TRBJ2-3; maybe TRBD1 (5 bases). The V end lost 0 bases, the J end lost 3 bases, and 10 bases lay between the germline ends. The CDR3 runs 15 residues. Germline lookup yields CDR1 ENHRY and CDR2 SYGVKD. CDR3 nucleotide sequence: TGTGCCATCAGTGAGTCTGGGGCGAGGACAGATACGCAGTATTTT. It yields the protein CAISESGARTDTQYF.

This chain uses TRBV7-2 with TRBJ1-2; 12 bases match TRBD1. Trimming cost V 1 base and J 1 base; bases outside gene matches: 4. Germline lookup yields CDR1 SGHTA and CDR2 FQGNSA. CDR3 length: 17 residues. This CDR3 reads CASSLGGQGALNYGYTF. CDR3 in DNA: TGTGCCAGCAGCTTAGGGGGACAGGGGGCGCTTAACTATGGCTACACCTTC.

This chain connects TRBV10-2 to TRBJ1-2; 7 nucleotides agree with TRBD1. The germline V gene encodes CDR1 WSHSY and CDR2 SAAADI. The V and J ends lost 4 bases and 5 bases, in that order; junction bases with no gene match: 13. CDR3 length equals 16 residues. CDR3 coding DNA: TGCGCCAGCAGTGTAGGAACAGGGGTATCGAGGTATGGCTACACCTTC. Its translation: CASSVGTGVSRYGYTF.

This clone was seen only once. CDR3 protein: CASSQTQFYSYEQYF. The CDR3 nucleotides are TGTGCCAGCAGCCAAACCCAGTTCTACTCCTACGAGCAGTACTTC. The chain has TRBV3-1 (or the pseudogene TRBV3-2) and TRBJ2-7; D uncertain. Germline V gene lookup returns CDR1 LGHDT and CDR2 YNNKEL (reference sequence). Trimming removed 2 bases at V and 0 bases at J, with 11 bases between. There are 15 residues in the CDR3.

The chain links TRBV2 to TRBJ2-1; D may be TRBD1 or TRBD2 (5 bases each). Germline lookup yields CDR1 SNHLY and CDR2 FYNNEI. The CDR3 extends over 15 amino acids. The V end lost 6 bases, the J end lost 8 bases, and 20 bases lay between the germline ends. The CDR3 region is CASSVSAGTNHEQFF. CDR3 nucleotide sequence: TGTGCCAGCAGCGTGTCGGCAGGGACGAACCATGAGCAGTTCTTC.

V usage is TRBV9 and J usage is TRBJ1-2, with TRBD1 matching 11 bases. The CDR3 runs 16 residues. V dropped 1 base and J dropped 5; count of bases not matched to a gene: 7. Germline lookup yields CDR1 SGDLS and CDR2 YYNGEE. The CDR3 region is CASSVSWTGGQYGYTF. The DNA for the CDR3 is TGTGCCAGCAGCGTATCCTGGACAGGGGGCCAATATGGCTACACCTTC.

The genes are TRBV6-5 and TRBJ2-3, with 8 nucleotides matching TRBD2. CDR1 is MNHEY and CDR2 is SVGAGI in the germline V gene. CDR3 length equals 15 residues. The V and J ends lost 0 bases and 4 bases, in that order; junction bases with no gene match: 3. The CDR3 region has the DNA TGTGCCAGCAGTTACTCGGCCGGGAGGGCAGATACGCAGTATTTT. Residues: CASSYSAGRADTQYF.

The chain links TRBV30 to TRBJ1-2; possible D gene TRBD1, 5 bases. Between the trimmed V and J ends, which lost 1 base and 7 bases, there was a span of 16 bases. CDR3 length: 14 residues. Per the germline V gene, CDR1 is GTSNPN and CDR2 is SVGIG (reference sequence). The chain's CDR3 is CAWSASWGLGGYTF. CDR3 nucleotides: TGTGCCTGGAGTGCCTCGTGGGGGTTAGGTGGCTACACCTTC.